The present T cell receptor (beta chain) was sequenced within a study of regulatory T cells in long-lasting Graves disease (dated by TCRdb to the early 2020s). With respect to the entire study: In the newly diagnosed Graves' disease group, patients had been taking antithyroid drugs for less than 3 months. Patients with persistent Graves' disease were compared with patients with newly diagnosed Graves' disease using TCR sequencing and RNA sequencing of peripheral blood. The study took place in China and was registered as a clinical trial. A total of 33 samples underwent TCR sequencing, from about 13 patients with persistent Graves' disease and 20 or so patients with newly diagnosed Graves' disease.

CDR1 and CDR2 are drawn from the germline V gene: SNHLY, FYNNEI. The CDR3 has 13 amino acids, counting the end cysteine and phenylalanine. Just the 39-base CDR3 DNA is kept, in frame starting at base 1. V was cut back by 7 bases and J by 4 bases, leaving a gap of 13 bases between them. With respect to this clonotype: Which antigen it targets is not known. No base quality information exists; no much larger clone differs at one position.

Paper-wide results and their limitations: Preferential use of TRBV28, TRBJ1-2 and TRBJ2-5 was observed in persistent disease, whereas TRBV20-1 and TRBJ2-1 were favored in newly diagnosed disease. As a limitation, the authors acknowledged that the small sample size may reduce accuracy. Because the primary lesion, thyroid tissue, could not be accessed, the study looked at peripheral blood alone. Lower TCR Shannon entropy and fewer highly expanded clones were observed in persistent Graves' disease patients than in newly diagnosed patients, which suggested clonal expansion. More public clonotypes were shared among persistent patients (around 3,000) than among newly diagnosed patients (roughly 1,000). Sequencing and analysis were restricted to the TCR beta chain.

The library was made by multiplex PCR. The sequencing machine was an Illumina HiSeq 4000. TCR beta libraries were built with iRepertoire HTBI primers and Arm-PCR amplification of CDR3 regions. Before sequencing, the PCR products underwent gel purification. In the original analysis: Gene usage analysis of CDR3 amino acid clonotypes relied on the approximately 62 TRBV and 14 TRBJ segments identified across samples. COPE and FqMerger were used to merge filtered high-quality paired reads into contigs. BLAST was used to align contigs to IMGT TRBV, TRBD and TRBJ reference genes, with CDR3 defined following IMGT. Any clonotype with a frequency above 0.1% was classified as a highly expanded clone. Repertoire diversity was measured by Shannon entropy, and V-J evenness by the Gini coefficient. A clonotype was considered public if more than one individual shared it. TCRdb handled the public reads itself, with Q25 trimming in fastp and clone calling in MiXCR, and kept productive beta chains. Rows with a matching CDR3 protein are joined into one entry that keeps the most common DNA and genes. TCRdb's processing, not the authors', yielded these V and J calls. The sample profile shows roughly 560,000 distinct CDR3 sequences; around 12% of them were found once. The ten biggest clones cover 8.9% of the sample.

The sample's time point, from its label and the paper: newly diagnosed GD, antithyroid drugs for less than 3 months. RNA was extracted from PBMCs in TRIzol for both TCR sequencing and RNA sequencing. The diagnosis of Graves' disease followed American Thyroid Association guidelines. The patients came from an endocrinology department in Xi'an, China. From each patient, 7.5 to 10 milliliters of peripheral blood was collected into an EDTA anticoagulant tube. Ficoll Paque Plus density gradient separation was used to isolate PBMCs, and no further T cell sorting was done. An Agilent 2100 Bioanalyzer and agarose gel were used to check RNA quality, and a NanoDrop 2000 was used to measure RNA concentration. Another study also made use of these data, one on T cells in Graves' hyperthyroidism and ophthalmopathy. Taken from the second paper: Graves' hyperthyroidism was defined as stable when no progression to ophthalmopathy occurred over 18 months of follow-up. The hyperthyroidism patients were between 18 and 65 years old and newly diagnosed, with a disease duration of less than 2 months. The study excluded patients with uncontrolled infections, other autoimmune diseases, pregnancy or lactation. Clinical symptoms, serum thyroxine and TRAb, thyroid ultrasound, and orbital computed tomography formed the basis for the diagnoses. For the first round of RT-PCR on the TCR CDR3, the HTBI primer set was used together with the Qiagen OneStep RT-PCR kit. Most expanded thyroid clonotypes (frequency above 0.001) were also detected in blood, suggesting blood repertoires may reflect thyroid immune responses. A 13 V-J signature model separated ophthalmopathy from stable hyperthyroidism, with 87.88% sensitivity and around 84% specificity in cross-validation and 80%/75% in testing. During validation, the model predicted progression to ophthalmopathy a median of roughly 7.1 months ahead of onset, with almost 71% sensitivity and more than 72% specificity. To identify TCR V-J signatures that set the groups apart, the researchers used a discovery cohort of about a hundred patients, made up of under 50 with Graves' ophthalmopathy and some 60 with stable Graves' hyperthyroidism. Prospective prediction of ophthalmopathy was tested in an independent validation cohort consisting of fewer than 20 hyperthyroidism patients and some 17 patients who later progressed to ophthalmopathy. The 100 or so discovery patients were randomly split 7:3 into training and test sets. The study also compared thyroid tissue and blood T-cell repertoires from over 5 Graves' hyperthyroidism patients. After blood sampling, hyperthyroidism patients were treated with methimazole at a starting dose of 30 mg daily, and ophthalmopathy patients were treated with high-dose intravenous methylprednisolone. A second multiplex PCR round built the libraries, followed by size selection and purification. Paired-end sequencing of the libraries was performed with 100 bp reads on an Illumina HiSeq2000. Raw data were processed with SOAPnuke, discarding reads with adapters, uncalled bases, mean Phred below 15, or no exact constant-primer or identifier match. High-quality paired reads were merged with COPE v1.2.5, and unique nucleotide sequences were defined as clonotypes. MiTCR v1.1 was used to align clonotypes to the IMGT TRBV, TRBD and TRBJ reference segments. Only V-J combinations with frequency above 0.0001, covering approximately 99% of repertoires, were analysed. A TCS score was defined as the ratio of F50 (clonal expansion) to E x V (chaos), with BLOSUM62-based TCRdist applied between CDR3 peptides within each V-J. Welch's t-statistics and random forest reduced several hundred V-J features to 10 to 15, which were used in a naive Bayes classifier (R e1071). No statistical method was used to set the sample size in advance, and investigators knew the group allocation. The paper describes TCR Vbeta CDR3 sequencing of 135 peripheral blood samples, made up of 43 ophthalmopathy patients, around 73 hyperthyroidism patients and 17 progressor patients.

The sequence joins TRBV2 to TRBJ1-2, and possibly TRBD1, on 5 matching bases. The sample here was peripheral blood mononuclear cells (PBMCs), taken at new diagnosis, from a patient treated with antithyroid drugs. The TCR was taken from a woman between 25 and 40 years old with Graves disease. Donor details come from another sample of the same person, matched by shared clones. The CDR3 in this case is CASNDWDLYGYTF. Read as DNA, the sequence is TGTGCCAGCAATGATTGGGACCTCTATGGCTACACCTTC.